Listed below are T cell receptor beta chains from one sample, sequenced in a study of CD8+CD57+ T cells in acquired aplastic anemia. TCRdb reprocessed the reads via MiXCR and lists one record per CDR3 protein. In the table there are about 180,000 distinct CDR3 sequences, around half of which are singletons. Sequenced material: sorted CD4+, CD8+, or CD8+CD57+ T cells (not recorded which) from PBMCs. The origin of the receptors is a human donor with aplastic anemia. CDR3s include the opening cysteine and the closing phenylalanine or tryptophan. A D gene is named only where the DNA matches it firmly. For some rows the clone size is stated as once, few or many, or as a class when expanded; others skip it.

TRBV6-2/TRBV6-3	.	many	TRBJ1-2	CATRNPANGYTF	TGTGCCACCAGGAATCCCGCGAATGGCTACACCTTC
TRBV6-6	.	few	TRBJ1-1	CASSAGTRPEAFF	TGTGCCAGCAGCGCAGGGACCCGCCCTGAAGCTTTCTTT
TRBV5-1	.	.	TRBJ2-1	CASSFPGRTNEQFF	TGCGCCAGCAGCTTCCCGGGACGGACCAATGAGCAGTTCTTC
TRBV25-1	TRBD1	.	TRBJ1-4	CASSEKASGTGEKLFF	TGTGCCAGCAGTGAAAAGGCCTCGGGGACAGGGGAAAAACTGTTTTTT
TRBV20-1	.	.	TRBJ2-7	CSATEGLIYEQYF	TGCAGTGCTACTGAGGGACTGATCTACGAGCAGTACTTC
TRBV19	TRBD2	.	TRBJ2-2	CASTWDYPTGELFF	TGTGCCAGTACCTGGGACTACCCCACCGGGGAGCTGTTTTTT
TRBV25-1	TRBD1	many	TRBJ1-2	CASSDRQGDLNGYTF	TGTGCCAGCAGTGACCGACAGGGGGACCTTAATGGCTACACCTTC
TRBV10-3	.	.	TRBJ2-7	CAISSSGPYEQYF	TGTGCCATCAGTTCATCAGGGCCCTACGAGCAGTACTTC
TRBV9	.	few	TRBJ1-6	CASSDNRVANSPLHF	TGTGCCAGCAGCGACAACAGGGTCGCGAATTCACCCCTCCACTTT
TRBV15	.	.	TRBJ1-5	CATSRLGGDSNQPQHF	TGTGCCACCAGCAGACTGGGGGGGGATAGCAATCAGCCCCAGCATTTT
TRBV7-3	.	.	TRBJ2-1	CASSLTRDPTVGGEQFF	TGTGCCAGCAGCTTAACCAGGGACCCCACGGTCGGGGGTGAGCAGTTCTTC
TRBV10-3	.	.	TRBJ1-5	CAISPGTPTSNQPQHF	TGTGCCATCAGTCCCGGGACACCTACTAGCAATCAGCCCCAGCATTTT
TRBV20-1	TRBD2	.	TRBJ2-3	CSAPGEGLDNF	TGCAGTGCCCCTGGGGAGGGTCTGGATAATTTT
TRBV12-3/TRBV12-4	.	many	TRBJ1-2	CASSRNNYGYTF	TGTGCCAGCAGTCGGAACAACTATGGCTACACCTTC
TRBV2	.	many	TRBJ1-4	CASRRDMNEKLFF	TGTGCCAGCAGACGGGACATGAATGAAAAACTGTTTTTT
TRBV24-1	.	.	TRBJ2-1	CATSALRDNYNEQFF	TGTGCCACCAGTGCCCTAAGGGACAACTACAATGAGCAGTTCTTC
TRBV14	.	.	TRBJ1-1	CASSRNVDTEAFF	TGTGCCAGCAGCCGGAATGTGGACACTGAAGCTTTCTTT
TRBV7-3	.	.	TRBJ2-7	CASSLTEYEQYF	TGTGCCAGCAGCTTAACAGAATACGAGCAGTACTTC
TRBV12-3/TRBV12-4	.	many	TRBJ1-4	CASSLALDEKLFF	TGTGCCAGCAGTTTAGCCCTAGATGAAAAACTGTTTTTT
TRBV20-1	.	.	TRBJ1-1	CSAANLEAFF	TGCAGTGCCGCCAATCTTGAAGCTTTCTTT
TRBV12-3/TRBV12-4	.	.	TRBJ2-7	CASTTTAREQYF	TGTGCCAGCACTACCACGGCGAGGGAGCAGTACTTC
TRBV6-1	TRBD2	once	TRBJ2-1	CASSETSGGARNEQFF	TGTGCCAGCAGTGAAACTAGCGGGGGGGCCCGAAATGAGCAGTTCTTC